The T cell receptor (beta chain) described here comes from a study of technical replicates of blood from several donors. Germline V gene sequence: CDR1 GTSNPN, CDR2 SVGIG (reference sequence). V lost 6 bases, J lost 4 bases, and 6 bases stayed unmatched. This CDR3 contains 14 residues. Sequencing used immunoSEQ multiplex PCR; TCRdb keeps in-frame clones, though not all of them. The sample holds around 76,000 clones, approximately 98% seen once. The sequenced sample consisted of T cells isolated from PBMCs. The chain employs TRBV30 and TRBJ2-1; 10 bases match TRBD2. The origin of this receptor is a human donor in good health. The CDR3 coding sequence is TGTGCCTGTCTAGCGGGAGTAATTTACAATGAGCAGTTCTTC. Amino acid sequence: CACLAGVIYNEQFF.